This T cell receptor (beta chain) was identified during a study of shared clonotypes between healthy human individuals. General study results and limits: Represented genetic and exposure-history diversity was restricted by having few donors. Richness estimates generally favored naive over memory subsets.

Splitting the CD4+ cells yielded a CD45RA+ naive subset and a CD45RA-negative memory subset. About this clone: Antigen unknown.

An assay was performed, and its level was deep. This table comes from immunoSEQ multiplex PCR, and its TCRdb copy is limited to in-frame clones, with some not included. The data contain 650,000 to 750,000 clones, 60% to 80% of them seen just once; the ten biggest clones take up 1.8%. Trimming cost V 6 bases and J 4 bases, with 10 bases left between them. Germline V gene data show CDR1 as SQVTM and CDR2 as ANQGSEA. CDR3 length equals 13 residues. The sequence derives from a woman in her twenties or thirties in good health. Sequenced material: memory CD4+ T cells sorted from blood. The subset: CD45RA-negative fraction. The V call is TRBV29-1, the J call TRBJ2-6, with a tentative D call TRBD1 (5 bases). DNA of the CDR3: TGCAGCGTGACAGTGGCAGGGGCCAACGTCCTGACTTTC. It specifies CSVTVAGANVLTF.